This T cell receptor beta chain is from a study of CD8 T cells in ankylosing spondylitis. Study-wide results and caveats: Researchers reportedly found disease-linked clones significantly enriched in matched ankylosing spondylitis synovial fluid. Earlier authors reported some of these motif variants in reactive arthritis synovial fluid and blood.

Trimming cost V 1 base and J 0 bases; bases outside gene matches: 6. CDR1 is SGHKS, CDR2 YYEKEE, per germline (reference sequence). This CDR3 has 17 amino acids. This clonotype was counted a few times. Its antigen is not identified. TCRdb re-called the 5' RACE reads with MiXCR, one entry per CDR3 protein. The sample includes approximately 340,000 distinct CDR3 sequences, under 15% of them seen just once. The rearrangement joins TRBV5-5 to TRBJ2-7; the match to TRBD2 covers 11 bases. The sequencing input was blood, either unsorted or a sorted T cell fraction (not recorded which). The sequence derives from a male donor with ankylosing spondylitis or in good health (not recorded which). The CDR3 region is CASSLLGGLADSYEQYF. The DNA of the CDR3 is TGTGCCAGCAGCTTGTTGGGGGGACTAGCGGACTCCTACGAGCAGTACTTC.